This is a list of T cell receptor beta chains from one sample in a study of blood T cell repertoires in COVID-19. Profiled with immunoSEQ multiplex PCR; TCRdb holds only in-frame clones, not every one. This table has 130,000 to 150,000 clones, 75% to 90% appearing once. Material: PBMCs or T cells enriched from blood (not recorded which). The origin of the receptors is a man in his sixties who had recovered from COVID-19. Each CDR3 is given with its conserved first and last residue. The order of the fields is V gene, D gene, clone size, J gene, CDR3 DNA, CDR3 protein. The D gene is left open where the match is weak. Size is stated for part of the rows, as once, few or many counts, or as a class when the clone is expanded.

TRBV4-1,TRBD2,.,TRBJ2-7,TGCGCCAGCAGCCAAGGGTTTAGCGGGGTCTACGAGCAGTACTTC,CASSQGFSGVYEQYF
TRBV27,.,.,TRBJ2-6,TGTGCCAGCAGTCCTAGAGGTGGGGCCAACGTCCTGACTTTC,CASSPRGGANVLTF
TRBV29-1,.,.,TRBJ1-3,TGCAGCGCGACCTCAGGGGGAAACACCATATATTTT,CSATSGGNTIYF
TRBV2,TRBD1,.,TRBJ1-5,TGTGCCAGCAGTGAGACAGGGGTGCTTCAGCCCCAGCATTTT,CASSETGVLQPQHF
TRBV19,.,.,TRBJ1-1,TGTGCCAGTATAACTGCCAGGGCCACTGAAGCTTTCTTT,CASITARATEAFF
TRBV2,TRBD2,once,TRBJ2-7,TGTGCCAGTGGGGCGGGACTAGCGGTATACGAGCAGTACTTC,CASGAGLAVYEQYF
TRBV5-5,.,.,TRBJ1-1,TGTGCCAGCAGCTGGGGGCAAAACACTGAAGCTTTCTTT,CASSWGQNTEAFF
TRBV6-5,TRBD1,.,TRBJ1-5,TGTGCCAGTGGACAGGGTCGCAATCAGCCCCAGCATTTT,CASGQGRNQPQHF
TRBV18,.,.,TRBJ1-3,TGTGCCAGCTCACCCCCCGGGAGCTCTGGAAACACCATATATTTT,CASSPPGSSGNTIYF
TRBV3-1/TRBV3-2,.,.,TRBJ1-2,TGTGCCAGCAGCCAAGCAACATTCTCCCTCTATGGCTACACCTTC,CASSQATFSLYGYTF
TRBV5-4,TRBD1,.,TRBJ2-7,TGTGCCAGCAGCTCTTACTCCGGGACAGGGATAGAGCAGTACTTC,CASSSYSGTGIEQYF
TRBV6-5,TRBD1,.,TRBJ1-2,TGTGCCAGCAACAGGGGGAGGGGACAGAACTATGGCTACACCTTC,CASNRGRGQNYGYTF
TRBV28,.,.,TRBJ1-2,TGTGCCAGCAGTTTAAATCCCGGGTTTGGCTACACCTTC,CASSLNPGFGYTF
TRBV27,.,.,TRBJ1-1,TGTGCCAGCAGGAAGATCCGGACACTGAACACTGAAGCTTTCTTT,CASRKIRTLNTEAFF
TRBV6-5,TRBD1,.,TRBJ1-1,TGTGCCAGCATTTCCCGGGACAGGGGGGGCGCTGAAGCTTTCTTT,CASISRDRGGAEAFF